The present entry profiles one T cell receptor (beta chain) with its context. The data were taken from a study of blood T cell repertoires in COVID-19. In the original processing: Amplification of reference gene primers provided the estimated nucleated cell counts. Generated by immunoSEQ multiplex PCR, the TCRdb table keeps only in-frame clones and is missing some. V, J and clone size derive from that table, while D and trimming were established from the DNA sequence. This table has roughly 250,000 clones, about 83% appearing once. Someone with COVID-19 had been met by exposed participants within 2 weeks before study entry. CDR3 length: 12 amino acids. Trimming left V 3 bases short and J 8 bases short, with 10 bases between. Germline V gene lookup returns CDR1 SEHNR and CDR2 FQNEAQ (reference sequence).

This receptor was identified in a woman between 35 and 50 years old who had been exposed to COVID-19. The V and J genes are TRBV7-9 and TRBJ1-2; no firm D call. The sample consisted of PBMCs or T cells enriched from blood (not recorded which). As DNA, the CDR3 is TGTGCCAGCAGCTTTTGGGTCGGGGGCTACACCTTC. It codes for CASSFWVGGYTF.